Below, 23 T cell receptor beta chains from the same sample are listed, as sequenced in a study of blood T cells in healthy people across ages. Next came a second PCR, run for 7 to 11 cycles, which used a sample-barcoded 5' primer along with a J-beta primer mix. In TCRdb, the 5' RACE reads were re-called with MiXCR into one record per CDR3 protein. This sample has roughly 680,000 distinct CDR3 sequences, with more than 45% found just once. The sample taken for sequencing was blood. These receptor sequences come from a woman older than 75 in good health.

This clonotype showed up just a few times. V usage is TRBV5-1 and J usage is TRBJ2-1; D is uncertain. Trimming pared 4 bases from V and 6 bases from J, leaving 17 bases between. The CDR3 has 15 residues. The germline V gene has CDR1 SGHRS and CDR2 YFSETQ. The CDR3 reads CASSPGADITNEQFF. DNA for the CDR3: TGCGCCAGCAGCCCAGGAGCAGACATCACCAATGAGCAGTTCTTC.

The chain combines TRBV6-1 with TRBJ2-5; tentative D call: TRBD1 (6 bases). The V gene's germline CDR1 is MNHNS and CDR2 SASEGT. The CDR3 runs 14 residues. The V end was cut by 5 bases, the J end by 11 bases, with 21 bases between. CDR3 loop: CASSSRDIDNEQYF. DNA of the CDR3: TGTGCCAGCAGTAGCCGGGACATAGACAATGAGCAGTACTTC.

This chain uses TRBV20-1 with TRBJ2-3, with D possibly being TRBD1 (7 bases). Germline V gives CDR1 DFQATT, CDR2 SNEGSKA (reference sequence). The CDR3 runs 16 residues. The V and J ends lost 3 bases and 5 bases respectively, with 21 bases between them. In DNA, the CDR3 is TGCAGTGCTAGGCGGGACGTCAGGGGGAATATAGATACGCAGTATTTT. It specifies CSARRDVRGNIDTQYF.

This clonotype was detected ten times or more. The chain links TRBV20-1 to TRBJ2-5; 8 bases line up with TRBD2. There are 15 residues in the CDR3. The germline CDR1 and CDR2 sequences are DFQATT and SNEGSKA (reference sequence). The V and J ends lost 5 bases and 3 bases, in that order; junction bases with no gene match: 11. CDR3 sequence (DNA): TGCAGTGCTTTCAAGGGGACTAGAAGAAAAGAGACCCAGTACTTC. It translates to CSAFKGTRRKETQYF.

This clonotype was counted at least ten times. The gene calls are TRBV6-6 and TRBJ2-7; the D gene is possibly TRBD2 (6 bases). The germline CDR1 and CDR2 sequences are MNHNY and SVGAGI (reference sequence). Trimming removed 6 bases at V and 3 bases at J, with 18 bases between. CDR3 length: 15 residues. CDR3 region: CASSLNTRRDYEQYF. CDR3 DNA sequence: TGTGCCAGCAGCCTTAATACGAGGCGGGACTACGAGCAGTACTTC.

The chain has TRBV6-1 and TRBJ2-1; D possibly uses TRBD1 or TRBD2 (5 bases each). The CDR3 has 16 residues. V shed 4 bases and J shed 5 bases, with 18 bases lying between them. Germline V gene lookup returns CDR1 MNHNS and CDR2 SASEGT. CDR3 loop: CASSGLRGRSNNEQFF. DNA of the CDR3: TGTGCCAGCAGTGGTTTGAGGGGCCGGTCCAACAATGAGCAGTTCTTC.

Notes on this clonotype: At one end the junction does not follow the germline gene, possibly because of a read error. V gene TRBV11-2 combines with J gene TRBJ1-2, with D possibly being TRBD1 (6 bases). From germline, CDR1 is SGHAT and CDR2 FQNNGV. This CDR3 region has 16 residues. The CDR3 protein is CAGSLDMAAGDYGYTF. CDR3 DNA: TGTGCCGGCAGCTTAGACATGGCGGCAGGGGACTACGGCTACACCTTC. Supplemented by reference TRBV11-2 and TRBJ1-2, the full variable domain reads EAGVAQSPRYKIIEKRQSVAFWCNPISGHATLYWYQQILGQGPKLLIQFQNNGVVDDSQLPKDRFSAERLKGVDSTLKIQPAKLEDSAVYLCAGSLDMAAGDYGYTFGSGTRLTVV.

This clonotype has at least ten counts. This clone may be a read error of a much larger clone one base away. The chain employs TRBV12-3 or TRBV12-4 and TRBJ2-1, with 10 bases fitting TRBD2. TRBJ2-7 explains the end of the DNA better; the J call may be wrong. There are 15 residues in the CDR3. The CDR3 protein is CASSPGTSAYNEQYF. The CDR3 coding sequence is TGTGCCAGCAGCCCCGGGACTAGCGCCTACAATGAGCAGTACTTC.

CDR3: CASTRTIGGYNEQFF. CDR3 DNA sequence: TGCGCCAGCACGAGGACTATCGGGGGGTACAATGAGCAGTTCTTC. J is TRBJ2-1 and V is TRBV5-1; TRBD2 matches at 7 bases. Germline V CDR1 and CDR2: SGHRS, YFSETQ. The CDR3 contains 15 residues. The V gene end was trimmed by 6 bases and the J gene end by 4 bases; junction bases not matched to a gene: 10.

This clonotype was seen many times. J is TRBJ2-2 and V is TRBV20-1; D is unresolved. Germline CDR1 is DFQATT and CDR2 is SNEGSKA (reference sequence). CDR3 length: 13 amino acids. With 3 bases removed from V and 4 bases from J, the gap between germline ends came to 9 bases. The CDR3 nucleotides are TGCAGTGCTAGCACACCGATCACCGGGGAGCTGTTTTTT. Its protein is CSASTPITGELFF.

This clonotype was seen only a few times. This chain connects TRBV5-1 to TRBJ2-1, with a tentative D call TRBD2 (6 bases). The CDR3 is 21 amino acids. Trimming took 3 bases from V and 4 from J, leaving 32 bases between them. Germline assignment: CDR1 SGHRS and CDR2 YFSETQ. In DNA form, the CDR3 reads TGCGCCAGCAGCTCCCTGGGCACCCTACAAACTAGCTCCCGTACGTACAATGAGCAGTTCTTC. Translation gives CASSSLGTLQTSSRTYNEQFF.

This chain uses TRBV20-1 with TRBJ2-7; 9 bases fit TRBD2. Per germline, CDR1 DFQATT and CDR2 SNEGSKA (reference sequence). Trimming removed 5 bases from V and 6 bases from J; junction bases left unmatched: 17. The CDR3 contains 16 residues. The CDR3 here is CSAPTTNSGSSREQYF. The CDR3 DNA reads TGCAGTGCTCCTACTACCAATAGCGGGAGTAGCCGCGAGCAGTACTTC.

V gene TRBV11-2 combines with J gene TRBJ1-6; the D is unclear. The germline gives CDR1 SGHAT, CDR2 FQNNGV. The CDR3 totals 16 residues. V was pared by 5 bases and J by 2 bases, with 13 bases between. CDR3 protein: CASSLFPSAYNSPLHF. The CDR3 DNA reads as TGTGCCAGCAGCCTATTCCCCTCAGCCTATAATTCACCCCTCCACTTT. Full variable domain (missing parts from reference TRBV11-2 and TRBJ1-6): EAGVAQSPRYKIIEKRQSVAFWCNPISGHATLYWYQQILGQGPKLLIQFQNNGVVDDSQLPKDRFSAERLKGVDSTLKIQPAKLEDSAVYLCASSLFPSAYNSPLHFGNGTRLTVT.

In this sample, this clonotype turned up many times. This rearrangement joins TRBV5-1 to TRBJ1-2, with D perhaps TRBD1 (5 bases). The V end was cut by 4 bases, the J end by 8 bases, with 15 bases between. CDR1 and CDR2 from the germline V gene are SGHRS and YFSETQ. The CDR3 length is 13 residues. The CDR3 DNA is TGCGCCAGCAGCACGTCCGGGGGAGAAGGCTACACCTTC. It codes for CASSTSGGEGYTF.

The J gene is TRBJ2-5, the V gene TRBV11-2; 8 nucleotides align to TRBD1. CDR1 and CDR2 from the germline V gene are SGHAT and FQNNGV. This CDR3 region has 16 residues. V shed 4 bases and J 5 bases; nucleotides not matched to a gene: 12. The CDR3 bases are TGTGCCAGCAGCTCCAGGGGGCTCCTCGATGGCGAGACCCAGTACTTC. This codes for CASSSRGLLDGETQYF.

This clonotype was recorded many times. The chain is built from TRBV2 and TRBJ2-1; 9 bases line up with TRBD2. Germline lookup yields CDR1 SNHLY and CDR2 FYNNEI. With 5 bases clipped from V and 2 bases from J, the junction kept 1 base outside the gene matches. The CDR3 sequence is 14 residues long. CDR3 DNA sequence: TGTGCCAGCAGTCGGACTAGCGCCTACAATGAGCAGTTCTTC. This sequence encodes CASSRTSAYNEQFF. The entire variable domain, with the rest obtained from reference TRBV2 and TRBJ2-1, is as follows: EPEVTQTPSHQVTQMGQEVILRCVPISNHLYFYWYRQILGQKVEFLVSFYNNEISEKSEIFDDQFSVERPDGSNFTLKIRSTKLEDSAMYFCASSRTSAYNEQFFGPGTRLTVL.

Turning to this clonotype: Just one base apart from a much larger clone, this may be a read error. This chain joins TRBV5-6 and TRBJ2-7; TRBD1 aligns across 8 bases. The V and J ends lost 2 bases and 3 bases, in that order; junction bases with no gene match: 4. The CDR3 sequence is 14 residues long. Per the germline V gene, CDR1 is SGHDT and CDR2 is YYEEEE. The CDR3 here is CASSFGTGIYEQYF. DNA for the CDR3: TGTGCCAGCAGCTTCGGGACAGGCATCTACGAGCAGTACTTC.

The rearrangement links TRBV20-1 to TRBJ2-3; 8 bases are a match to TRBD2. With V trimmed by 3 bases and J by 4 bases, 6 bases remained unmatched. The CDR3 contains 14 residues. Germline loops: CDR1 DFQATT, CDR2 SNEGSKA (reference sequence). In DNA form, the CDR3 reads TGCAGTGCTAGGGGACTAGTGGGGGCAGATACGCAGTATTTT. Amino acids: CSARGLVGADTQYF.

The chain links TRBV20-1 to TRBJ1-2; the match to TRBD1 covers 7 bases. The CDR3 is 11 residues long. Germline values: CDR1 DFQATT, CDR2 SNEGSKA (reference sequence). Trimming at V came to 5 bases and at J to 7 bases, leaving 4 bases not matched to a gene. The CDR3 spells CSAGDSFGYTF. CDR3 coding DNA: TGCAGTGCTGGGGACAGTTTTGGCTACACCTTC.

This clonotype was counted only a few times. CDR3 nucleotides: TGTGCCAGCAGCCGCCTGGAGGACAACGAGACAGATACGCAGTATTTT. This codes for CASSRLEDNETDTQYF. The chain has TRBV28 and TRBJ2-3; D tentatively reads TRBD1 or TRBD2 (5 bases each). CDR1 is MDHEN and CDR2 is SYDVKM in the germline V gene. Trimming cost V 6 bases and J 3 bases, with 19 bases left between them. The CDR3 has 16 amino acids.

This clonotype was counted many times. This chain uses TRBV30 with TRBJ1-2, with unresolved D. The CDR3 spans 11 residues. Germline V gene sequence: CDR1 GTSNPN, CDR2 SVGIG (reference sequence). Trimming took 2 bases from V and 4 from J, leaving 5 bases between them. This CDR3 reads CAWSPRYGYTF. CDR3 DNA: TGTGCCTGGAGTCCCCGCTATGGCTACACCTTC.

This clonotype was detected ten times or more. The rearrangement links TRBV11-1 to TRBJ2-1; 9 bases are a match to TRBD1. Per the germline V gene, CDR1 is SGHAT and CDR2 is FQDESV (reference sequence). CDR3 size: 13 residues. J gave up 7 bases and V 5 bases, and 3 bases lay outside the gene matches. CDR3 region: CASSGQGINEQFF. The CDR3 DNA reads as TGTGCCAGCAGCGGACAGGGGATTAATGAGCAGTTCTTC. Full variable domain (outside the CDR3, taken from reference TRBV11-1 and TRBJ2-1): EAEVAQSPRYKITEKSQAVAFWCDPISGHATLYWYRQILGQGPELLVQFQDESVVDDSQLPKDRFSAERLKGVDSTLKIQPAELGDSAMYLCASSGQGINEQFFGPGTRLTVL.

CDR3 coding DNA: TGTGCCAGCAGCCATTCGATCTTTGGCTCCTACGAGCAGTACTTC. It is translated as CASSHSIFGSYEQYF. The chain couples TRBV3-1 to TRBJ2-7; D is unresolved. The germline CDR1 and CDR2 sequences are LGHDT and YNNKEL (reference sequence). The CDR3 contains 15 residues. The V and J ends lost 3 bases and 0 bases respectively, with 12 bases between them.